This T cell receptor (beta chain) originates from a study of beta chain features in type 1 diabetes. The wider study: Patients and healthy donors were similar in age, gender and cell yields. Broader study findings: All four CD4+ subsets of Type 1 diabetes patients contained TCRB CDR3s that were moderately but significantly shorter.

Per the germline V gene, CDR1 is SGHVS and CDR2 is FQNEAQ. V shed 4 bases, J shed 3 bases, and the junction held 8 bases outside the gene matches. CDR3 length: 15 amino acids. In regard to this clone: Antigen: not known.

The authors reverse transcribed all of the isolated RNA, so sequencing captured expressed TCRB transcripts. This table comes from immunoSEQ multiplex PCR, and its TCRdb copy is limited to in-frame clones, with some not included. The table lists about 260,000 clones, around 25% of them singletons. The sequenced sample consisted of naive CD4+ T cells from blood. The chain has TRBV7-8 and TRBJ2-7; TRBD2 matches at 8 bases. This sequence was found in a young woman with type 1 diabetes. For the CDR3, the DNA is TGTGCCAGCAGCTCCCAGGGTACTAGCGGCTACGAGCAGTACTTC. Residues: CASSSQGTSGYEQYF. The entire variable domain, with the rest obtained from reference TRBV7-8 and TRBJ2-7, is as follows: GAGVSQSPRYKVAKRGQDVALRCDPISGHVSLFWYQQALGQGPEFLTYFQNEAQLDKSGLPSDRFFAERPEGSVSTLKIQRTQQEDSAVYLCASSSQGTSGYEQYFGPGTRLTVT.